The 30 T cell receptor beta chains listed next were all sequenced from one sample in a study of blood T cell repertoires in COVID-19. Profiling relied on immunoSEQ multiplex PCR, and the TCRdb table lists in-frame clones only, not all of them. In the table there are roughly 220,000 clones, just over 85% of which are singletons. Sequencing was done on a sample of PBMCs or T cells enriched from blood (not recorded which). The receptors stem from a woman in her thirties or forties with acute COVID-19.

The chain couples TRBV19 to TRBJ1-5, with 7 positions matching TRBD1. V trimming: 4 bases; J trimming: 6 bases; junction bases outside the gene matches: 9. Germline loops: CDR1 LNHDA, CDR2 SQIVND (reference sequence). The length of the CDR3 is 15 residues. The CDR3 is CASSTVTGLTQPQHF. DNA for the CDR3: TGTGCCAGTAGTACGGTGACAGGGCTCACTCAGCCCCAGCATTTT.

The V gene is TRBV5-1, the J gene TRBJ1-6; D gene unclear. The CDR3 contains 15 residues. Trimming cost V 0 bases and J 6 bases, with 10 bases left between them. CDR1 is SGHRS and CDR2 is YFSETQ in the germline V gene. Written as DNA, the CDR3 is TGCGCCAGCAGCTTGGCCACAATATCTAATTCACCCCTCCACTTT. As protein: CASSLATISNSPLHF.

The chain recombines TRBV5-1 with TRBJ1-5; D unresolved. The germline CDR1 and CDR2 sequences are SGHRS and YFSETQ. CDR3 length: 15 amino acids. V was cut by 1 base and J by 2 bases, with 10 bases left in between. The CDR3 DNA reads TGCGCCAGCAGCTTGAATGGTCAGGGCAATCAGCCCCAGCATTTT. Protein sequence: CASSLNGQGNQPQHF.

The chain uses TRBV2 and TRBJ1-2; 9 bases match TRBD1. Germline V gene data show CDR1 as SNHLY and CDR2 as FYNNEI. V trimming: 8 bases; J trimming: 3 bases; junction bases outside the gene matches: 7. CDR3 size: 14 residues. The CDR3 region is CASRATGGYYGYTF. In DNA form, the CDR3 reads TGTGCCAGCCGGGCTACAGGGGGCTACTATGGCTACACCTTC.

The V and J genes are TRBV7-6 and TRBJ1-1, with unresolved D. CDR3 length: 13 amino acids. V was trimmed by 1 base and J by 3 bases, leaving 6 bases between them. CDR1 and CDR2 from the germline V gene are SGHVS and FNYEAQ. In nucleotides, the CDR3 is TGTGCCAGCAGCTTAGAAGCGGACACTGAAGCTTTCTTT. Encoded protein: CASSLEADTEAFF.

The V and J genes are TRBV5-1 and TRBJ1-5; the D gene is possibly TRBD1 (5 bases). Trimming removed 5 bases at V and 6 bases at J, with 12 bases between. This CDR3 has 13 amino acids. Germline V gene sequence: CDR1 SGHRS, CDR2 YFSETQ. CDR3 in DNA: TGCGCCAGCAGGGAGGGGCGAGGTCAGCCCCAGCATTTT. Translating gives CASREGRGQPQHF. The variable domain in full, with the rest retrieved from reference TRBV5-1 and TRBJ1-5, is KAGVTQTPRYLIKTRGQQVTLSCSPISGHRSVSWYQQTPGQGLQFLFEYFSETQRNKGNFPGRFSGRQFSNSRSEMNVSTLELGDSALYLCASREGRGQPQHFGDGTRLSIL.

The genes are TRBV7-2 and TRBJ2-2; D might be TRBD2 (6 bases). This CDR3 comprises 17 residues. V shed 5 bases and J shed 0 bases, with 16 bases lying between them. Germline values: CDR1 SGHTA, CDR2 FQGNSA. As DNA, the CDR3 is TGTGCCAGCAGCCCCCCCGGGCTAGCGACGAACACCGGGGAGCTGTTTTTT. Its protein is CASSPPGLATNTGELFF. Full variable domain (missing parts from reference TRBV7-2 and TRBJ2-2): GAGVSQSPSNKVTEKGKDVELRCDPISGHTALYWYRQSLGQGLEFLIYFQGNSAPDKSGLPSDRFSAERTGGSVSTLTIQRTQQEDSAVYLCASSPPGLATNTGELFFGEGSRLTVL.

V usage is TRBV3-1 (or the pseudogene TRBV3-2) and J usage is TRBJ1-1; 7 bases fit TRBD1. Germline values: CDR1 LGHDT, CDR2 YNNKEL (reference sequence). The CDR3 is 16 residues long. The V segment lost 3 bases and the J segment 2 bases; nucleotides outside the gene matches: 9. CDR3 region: CASSQPTGAFNTEAFF. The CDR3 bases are TGTGCCAGCAGCCAGCCTACAGGGGCCTTTAACACTGAAGCTTTCTTT.

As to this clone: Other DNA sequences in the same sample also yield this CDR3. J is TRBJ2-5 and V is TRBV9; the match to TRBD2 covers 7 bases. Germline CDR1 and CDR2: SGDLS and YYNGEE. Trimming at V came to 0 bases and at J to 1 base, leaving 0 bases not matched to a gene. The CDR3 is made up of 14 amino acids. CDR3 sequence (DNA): TGTGCCAGCAGCGTAGGCGGGAGCCAAGAGACCCAGTACTTC. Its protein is CASSVGGSQETQYF.

CDR3 coding DNA: TGTGCCAGCAGCTTAGGCGCCGGGGAGCTGTTTTTT. Its protein product is CASSLGAGELFF. The rearrangement joins TRBV11-3 to TRBJ2-2; D is unclear. This CDR3 has 12 amino acids. Germline CDR1 is SGHNT and CDR2 is YENEEA. Deletions cut 1 base from V and 6 bases from J, with 3 bases between.

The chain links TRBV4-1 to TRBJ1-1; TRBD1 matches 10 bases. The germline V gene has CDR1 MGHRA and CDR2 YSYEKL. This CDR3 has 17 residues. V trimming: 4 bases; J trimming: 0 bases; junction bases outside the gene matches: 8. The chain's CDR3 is CASSLRTGGEMNTEAFF. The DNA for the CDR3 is TGCGCCAGCAGCCTACGGACAGGGGGGGAAATGAACACTGAAGCTTTCTTT.

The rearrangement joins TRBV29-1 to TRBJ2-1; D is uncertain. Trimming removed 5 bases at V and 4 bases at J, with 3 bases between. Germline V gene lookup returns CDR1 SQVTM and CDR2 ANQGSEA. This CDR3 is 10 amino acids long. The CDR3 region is CSVSYNEQFF. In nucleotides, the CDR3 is TGCAGCGTTTCTTACAATGAGCAGTTCTTC.

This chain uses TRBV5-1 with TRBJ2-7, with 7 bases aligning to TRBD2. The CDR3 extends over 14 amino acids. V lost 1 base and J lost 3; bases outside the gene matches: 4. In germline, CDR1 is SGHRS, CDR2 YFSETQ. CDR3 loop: CASSLSGGFYEQYF. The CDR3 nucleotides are TGCGCCAGCAGCTTGTCGGGAGGTTTCTACGAGCAGTACTTC.

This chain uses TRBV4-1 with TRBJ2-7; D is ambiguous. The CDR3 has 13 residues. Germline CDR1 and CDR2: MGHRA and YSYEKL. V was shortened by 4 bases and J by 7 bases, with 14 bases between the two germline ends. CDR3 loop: CASSPHGLREQYF. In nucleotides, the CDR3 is TGCGCCAGCAGCCCTCATGGTCTGAGGGAGCAGTACTTC.

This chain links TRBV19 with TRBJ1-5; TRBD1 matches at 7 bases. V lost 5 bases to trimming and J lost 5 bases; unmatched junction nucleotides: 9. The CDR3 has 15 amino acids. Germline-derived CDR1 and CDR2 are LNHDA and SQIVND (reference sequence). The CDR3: CASSWRGGQHQPQHF. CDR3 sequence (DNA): TGTGCCAGTAGTTGGAGAGGGGGCCAGCATCAGCCCCAGCATTTT. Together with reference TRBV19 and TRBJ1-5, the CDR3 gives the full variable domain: DGGITQSPKYLFRKEGQNVTLSCEQNLNHDAMYWYRQDPGQGLRLIYYSQIVNDFQKGDIAEGYSVSREKKESFPLTVTSAQKNPTAFYLCASSWRGGQHQPQHFGDGTRLSIL.

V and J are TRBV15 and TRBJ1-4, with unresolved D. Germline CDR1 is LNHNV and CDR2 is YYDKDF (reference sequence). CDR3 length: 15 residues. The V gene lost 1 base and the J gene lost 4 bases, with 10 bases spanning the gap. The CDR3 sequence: CATSRGARNNEKLFF. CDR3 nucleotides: TGTGCCACCAGCAGAGGGGCGAGAAATAATGAAAAACTGTTTTTT.

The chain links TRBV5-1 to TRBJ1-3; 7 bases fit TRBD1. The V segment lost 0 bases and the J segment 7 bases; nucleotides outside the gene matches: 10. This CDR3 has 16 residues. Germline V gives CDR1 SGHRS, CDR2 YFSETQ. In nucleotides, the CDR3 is TGCGCCAGCAGCTTGGGACCTAGGGGGCAACGGAACACCATATATTTT. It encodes CASSLGPRGQRNTIYF. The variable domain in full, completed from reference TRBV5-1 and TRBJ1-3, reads KAGVTQTPRYLIKTRGQQVTLSCSPISGHRSVSWYQQTPGQGLQFLFEYFSETQRNKGNFPGRFSGRQFSNSRSEMNVSTLELGDSALYLCASSLGPRGQRNTIYFGEGSWLTVV.

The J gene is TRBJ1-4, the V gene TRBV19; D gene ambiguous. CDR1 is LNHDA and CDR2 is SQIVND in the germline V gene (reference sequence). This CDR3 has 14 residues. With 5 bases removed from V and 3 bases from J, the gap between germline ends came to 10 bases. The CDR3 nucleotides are TGTGCCAGTAGTCACGGGAATGCTAATGAAAAACTGTTTTTT. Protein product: CASSHGNANEKLFF.

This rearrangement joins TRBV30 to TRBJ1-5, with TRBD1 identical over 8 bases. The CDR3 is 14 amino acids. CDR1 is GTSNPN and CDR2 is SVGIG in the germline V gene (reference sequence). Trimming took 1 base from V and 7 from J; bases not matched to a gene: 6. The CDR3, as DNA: TGTGCCTGGAGTGCCGGACAGGGTATACAGCCCCAGCATTTT. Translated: CAWSAGQGIQPQHF.

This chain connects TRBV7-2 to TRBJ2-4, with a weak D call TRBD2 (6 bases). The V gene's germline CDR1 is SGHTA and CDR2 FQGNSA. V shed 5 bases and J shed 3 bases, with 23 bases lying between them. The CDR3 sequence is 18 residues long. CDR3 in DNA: TGTGCCAGCAGCCCGGGGGTGCGGGCAGCTTACGGCAAAAACATTCAGTACTTC. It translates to CASSPGVRAAYGKNIQYF.

CDR3 DNA sequence: TGTGCCAGTAGTATCCTGACTAGCGGGCGACTCAATGAGCAGTTCTTC. This gives the protein CASSILTSGRLNEQFF. The chain recombines TRBV19 with TRBJ2-1, with 10 nucleotides matching TRBD2. Germline-derived CDR1 and CDR2 are LNHDA and SQIVND (reference sequence). CDR3 length: 16 residues. With V trimmed by 3 bases and J by 6 bases, 8 bases remained unmatched.

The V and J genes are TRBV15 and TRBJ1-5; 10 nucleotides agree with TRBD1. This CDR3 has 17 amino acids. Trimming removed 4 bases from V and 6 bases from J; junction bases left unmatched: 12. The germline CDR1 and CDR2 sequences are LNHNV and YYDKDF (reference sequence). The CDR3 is CATSNSPGQGKGQPQHF. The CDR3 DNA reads TGTGCCACCAGCAACAGCCCGGGACAGGGGAAAGGTCAGCCCCAGCATTTT.

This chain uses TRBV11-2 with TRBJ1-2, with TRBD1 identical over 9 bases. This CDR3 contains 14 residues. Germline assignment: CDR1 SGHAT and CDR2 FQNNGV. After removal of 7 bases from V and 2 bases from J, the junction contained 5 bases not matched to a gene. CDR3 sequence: CASTLQGANYGYTF. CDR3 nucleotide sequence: TGTGCCAGCACACTACAGGGGGCGAACTATGGCTACACCTTC.

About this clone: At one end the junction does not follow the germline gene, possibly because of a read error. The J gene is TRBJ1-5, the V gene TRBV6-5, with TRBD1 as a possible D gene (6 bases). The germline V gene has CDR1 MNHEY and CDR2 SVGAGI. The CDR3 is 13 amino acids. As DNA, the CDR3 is TGTGCCAGCAGCTCAACAGGGATTCAGGCCCAGCATTTT. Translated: CASSSTGIQAQHF.

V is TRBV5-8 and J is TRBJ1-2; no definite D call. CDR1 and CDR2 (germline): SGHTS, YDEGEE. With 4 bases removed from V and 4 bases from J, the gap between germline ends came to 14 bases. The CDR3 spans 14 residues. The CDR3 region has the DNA TGTGCCAGCAGCCTAGGGCGGGGTAGCTATGGCTACACCTTC. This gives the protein CASSLGRGSYGYTF. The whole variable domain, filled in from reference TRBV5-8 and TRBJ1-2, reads EAGVTQSPTHLIKTRGQQATLRCSPISGHTSVYWYQQALGLGLQFLLWYDEGEERNRGNFPPRFSGRQFPNYSSELNVNALELEDSALYLCASSLGRGSYGYTFGSGTRLTVV.

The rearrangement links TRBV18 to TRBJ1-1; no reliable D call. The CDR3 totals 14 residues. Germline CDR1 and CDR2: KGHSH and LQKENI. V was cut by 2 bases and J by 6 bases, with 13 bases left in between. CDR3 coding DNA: TGTGCCAGCTCACCAAGTAAGGCTCGGGCTGAAGCTTTCTTT. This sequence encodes CASSPSKARAEAFF.

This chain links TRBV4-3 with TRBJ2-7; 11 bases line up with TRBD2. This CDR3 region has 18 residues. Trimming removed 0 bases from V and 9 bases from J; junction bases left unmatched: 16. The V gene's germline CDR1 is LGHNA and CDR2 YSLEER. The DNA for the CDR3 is TGCGCCAGCAGCCAAGACCACGGCCCGGGACTAGCGGAAGGGGGGCAGTACTTC. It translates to CASSQDHGPGLAEGGQYF.

CDR3: CASSRAEGYEQYF. As DNA, the CDR3 is TGTGCCAGCAGCCGGGCGGAGGGCTACGAGCAGTACTTC. The chain has TRBV12-3 or TRBV12-4 and TRBJ2-7, with D maybe TRBD2 (6 bases). The CDR3 is 13 residues long. The ends were cut back, 6 bases at V and 3 bases at J, with 12 bases in the middle.

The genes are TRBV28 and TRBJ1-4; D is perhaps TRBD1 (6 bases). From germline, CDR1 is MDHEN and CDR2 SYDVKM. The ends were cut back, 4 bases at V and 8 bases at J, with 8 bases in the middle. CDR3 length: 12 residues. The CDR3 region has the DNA TGTGCCAGCAGTTCAAGGGGGGAAAAACTGTTTTTT. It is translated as CASSSRGEKLFF.

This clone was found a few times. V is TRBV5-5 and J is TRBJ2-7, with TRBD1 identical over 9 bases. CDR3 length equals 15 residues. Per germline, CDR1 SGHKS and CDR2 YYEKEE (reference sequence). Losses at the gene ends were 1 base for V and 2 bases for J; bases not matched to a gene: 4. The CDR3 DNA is TGTGCCAGCAGCTTGTACAGGGGGCTCACCTACGAGCAGTACTTC. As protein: CASSLYRGLTYEQYF.